This is a list of T cell receptor beta chains from one sample in a study of blood T cell repertoires in COVID-19. Measured with immunoSEQ multiplex PCR; TCRdb has only the in-frame clones, and not every one. The data show about 150,000 clones, with roughly 80% seen just once and 2.2% held by the top ten. The sample comprised peripheral blood. These TCRs come from a man between 65 and 80 years old with acute or convalescent COVID-19. Each CDR3 is given with its conserved first and last residue. Each record gives: V gene, D gene, J gene, clone size, CDR3 DNA, CDR3 protein. A D gene is named only where the DNA matches it firmly. The size of a clone is reported for some rows only, either as once, few or many, or as a class for expanded clones.

v_call: TRBV30; d_call: .; j_call: TRBJ2-3; clone_size: .; cdr3_nt: TGTGCCTGGGAGAGGACAGATACGCAGTATTTT; cdr3_aa: CAWERTDTQYF
v_call: TRBV5-4; d_call: TRBD1; j_call: TRBJ1-4; clone_size: .; cdr3_nt: TGTGCCAGCAGCTTAACCCTCAACAGGGGTCAGGAAAAACTGTTTTTT; cdr3_aa: CASSLTLNRGQEKLFF
v_call: TRBV25-1; d_call: TRBD1; j_call: TRBJ1-1; clone_size: .; cdr3_nt: TGTGCCAGCAGCGAGCCCTCGACAGGGAAGGAGCAAGCTTTCTTT; cdr3_aa: CASSEPSTGKEQAFF
v_call: TRBV24-1; d_call: .; j_call: TRBJ2-1; clone_size: .; cdr3_nt: TGTGCCACTGAATTTGGGCAGGGCAATGAGCAGTTCTTC; cdr3_aa: CATEFGQGNEQFF
v_call: TRBV6-1; d_call: TRBD1; j_call: TRBJ1-2; clone_size: once; cdr3_nt: TGTGCCAGCAGTGAAGTCCGGACAGGGCTAGGGGGCTACACCTTC; cdr3_aa: CASSEVRTGLGGYTF
v_call: TRBV6-5; d_call: .; j_call: TRBJ1-2; clone_size: .; cdr3_nt: TGTGCCAGCAGTTACATGGGGGCCCTCGAGGGTGGCTACACCTTC; cdr3_aa: CASSYMGALEGGYTF
v_call: TRBV5-1; d_call: .; j_call: TRBJ2-6; clone_size: .; cdr3_nt: TGCGCCAGCACCCCCTATCCTGGGGCCAACGTCCTGACTTTC; cdr3_aa: CASTPYPGANVLTF
v_call: TRBV18; d_call: .; j_call: TRBJ2-7; clone_size: .; cdr3_nt: TGTGCCAGCTCACCCGTGGGCAACTACGAGCAGTACTTC; cdr3_aa: CASSPVGNYEQYF
v_call: TRBV5-4; d_call: .; j_call: TRBJ2-2; clone_size: .; cdr3_nt: TGTGCCAGCAGCTTACCAGCAATCAGGGGGGAGCTGTTTTTT; cdr3_aa: CASSLPAIRGELFF
v_call: TRBV3-1/TRBV3-2; d_call: .; j_call: TRBJ2-5; clone_size: few; cdr3_nt: TGTGCCAGCAGCCTTTCAGTGGGGGCCCAAGAGACCCAGTACTTC; cdr3_aa: CASSLSVGAQETQYF
v_call: TRBV5-1; d_call: TRBD2; j_call: TRBJ2-5; clone_size: .; cdr3_nt: TGCGCCAGCAGCCAGCTTAGCGGGCAAGAGACCCAGTACTTC; cdr3_aa: CASSQLSGQETQYF
v_call: TRBV12-3/TRBV12-4; d_call: .; j_call: TRBJ2-7; clone_size: .; cdr3_nt: TGTGCCAGCAGGGAGACTAGCTCCTACGAGCAGTACTTC; cdr3_aa: CASRETSSYEQYF
v_call: TRBV5-1; d_call: TRBD2; j_call: TRBJ2-3; clone_size: .; cdr3_nt: TGCGCCAGCAGCTTGCTACTAGCGGACGGGGATACGCAGTATTTT; cdr3_aa: CASSLLLADGDTQYF
v_call: TRBV28; d_call: .; j_call: TRBJ2-5; clone_size: .; cdr3_nt: TGTGCCAGCTCCGGGGGACTTAACCTGGGGGAGACCCAGTACTTC; cdr3_aa: CASSGGLNLGETQYF
v_call: TRBV5-1; d_call: TRBD1; j_call: TRBJ1-2; clone_size: once; cdr3_nt: TGCGCCAGCAGCCGACAGGGTTCCTCCAACTATGGCTACACCTTC; cdr3_aa: CASSRQGSSNYGYTF
v_call: TRBV11-3; d_call: .; j_call: TRBJ1-1; clone_size: .; cdr3_nt: TGTGCCAGCAGCTTAGGCCGGGGGAACACTGAAGCTTTCTTT; cdr3_aa: CASSLGRGNTEAFF
v_call: TRBV2; d_call: TRBD2; j_call: TRBJ2-7; clone_size: few; cdr3_nt: TGTGCCAGCGCGAGGGAGGGAACCTCCTACGAGCAGTACTTC; cdr3_aa: CASAREGTSYEQYF